Shown below are 5 T cell receptor beta chains from a single sample sequenced in a study of blood T cell repertoires in COVID-19. Libraries were prepared by immunoSEQ multiplex PCR; TCRdb keeps only in-frame clonotypes and omits some of them. The sample contains over 55,000 clones, 70% to 85% of which appear only once. The sequenced sample consisted of peripheral blood. All receptors come from a human donor in a cohort sampled during active COVID-19.

The V call is TRBV3-1 (or the pseudogene TRBV3-2), the J call TRBJ2-5; 8 bases align to TRBD1. CDR1 and CDR2 (germline): LGHDT, YNNKEL (reference sequence). The V and J ends lost 4 bases and 5 bases, in that order; junction bases with no gene match: 9. The CDR3 covers 15 residues. The CDR3 region has the DNA TGTGCCAGCAGCCTCTGGGACAGGTCGACGGAGACCCAGTACTTC. Residues: CASSLWDRSTETQYF.

The chain uses TRBV5-1 and TRBJ2-5; weak D call: TRBD2 (5 bases). CDR3 length: 15 amino acids. V gave up 0 bases and J gave up 5 bases, with 14 bases separating them. Germline loops: CDR1 SGHRS, CDR2 YFSETQ. CDR3 region: CASSLAAGSAETQYF. Written as DNA, the CDR3 is TGCGCCAGCAGCTTGGCCGCGGGTTCGGCGGAGACCCAGTACTTC.

The V gene is TRBV11-3, the J gene TRBJ2-1, with 9 bases matching TRBD2. Per germline, CDR1 SGHNT and CDR2 YENEEA. CDR3 length: 16 residues. Trimming at V came to 1 base and at J to 8 bases, leaving 9 bases not matched to a gene. CDR3 amino acids: CASSLGGSGGLYEQFF. CDR3 DNA sequence: TGTGCCAGCAGCTTAGGAGGTAGCGGGGGACTATATGAGCAGTTCTTC.

The rearrangement uses TRBV11-2 and TRBJ1-1; 9 bases are a match to TRBD1. This CDR3 is built from 15 residues. With V trimmed by 4 bases and J by 6 bases, 9 bases remained unmatched. Germline CDR1 and CDR2: SGHAT and FQNNGV. CDR3 region: CASSSHRGLGAEAFF. Here the CDR3 DNA reads TGTGCCAGCAGCTCCCACAGGGGGCTTGGGGCTGAAGCTTTCTTT. The complete variable domain, with remaining parts taken from reference TRBV11-2 and TRBJ1-1, reads EAGVAQSPRYKIIEKRQSVAFWCNPISGHATLYWYQQILGQGPKLLIQFQNNGVVDDSQLPKDRFSAERLKGVDSTLKIQPAKLEDSAVYLCASSSHRGLGAEAFFGQGTRLTVV.

This chain uses TRBV18 with TRBJ2-1; 9 nucleotides line up with TRBD2. The CDR3 totals 16 residues. Germline CDR1 KGHSH, CDR2 LQKENI. J lost 4 bases, V lost 3 bases, and 7 bases had no gene match. The CDR3 sequence is CASSPAGTSRYNEQFF. For the CDR3, the DNA is TGTGCCAGCTCACCGGCCGGGACTAGCCGTTACAATGAGCAGTTCTTC.